This entry lists 32 T cell receptor beta chains sequenced from one sample in a study of radiotherapy plus CTLA-4 blockade in lung cancer. Sequencing used immunoSEQ multiplex PCR; TCRdb keeps in-frame clones, though not all of them. The sample shows around 56,000 clones, roughly 80% of them seen only once. The sequences come from peripheral blood, collected from a patient treated with radiotherapy plus ipilimumab. These receptors came from a human donor with non-small cell lung cancer who had a complete response to radiotherapy plus ipilimumab.

A single count supports this clone. The V gene is TRBV7-9, the J gene TRBJ2-1; 12 bases map to TRBD2. V shed 4 bases and J 4 bases; nucleotides not matched to a gene: 5. The CDR3 length is 16 residues. Per the germline V gene, CDR1 is SEHNR and CDR2 is FQNEAQ (reference sequence). The CDR3 sequence: CASSSELAGGYNEQFF. In DNA, the CDR3 is TGTGCCAGCAGCTCAGAACTAGCGGGGGGTTACAATGAGCAGTTCTTC.

This clone was recorded once. CDR3 residues: CASKLAGAANYNEQFF. CDR3 coding DNA: TGTGCCAGCAAACTAGCGGGAGCCGCCAACTACAATGAGCAGTTCTTC. The chain combines TRBV27 with TRBJ2-1; 11 bases are shared with TRBD2. CDR1 is MNHEY, CDR2 SMNVEV, per germline (reference sequence). The CDR3 spans 16 residues. The J segment lost 3 bases and the V segment lost 7 bases, leaving 8 bases of the junction unmatched.

This rearrangement joins TRBV7-9 to TRBJ2-1; TRBD2 aligns across 11 bases. With 5 bases clipped from V and 8 bases from J, the junction kept 5 bases outside the gene matches. The CDR3 is made up of 14 amino acids. CDR1 and CDR2 from the germline V gene are SEHNR and FQNEAQ (reference sequence). The CDR3 spells CASSPTSGADEQFF. As DNA, the CDR3 is TGTGCCAGCAGCCCGACTAGCGGGGCGGATGAGCAGTTCTTC.

The chain carries TRBV20-1 and TRBJ1-2, with TRBD1 as a possible D gene (5 bases). V lost 1 base and J lost 13, with 13 bases in between. Germline values: CDR1 DFQATT, CDR2 SNEGSKA (reference sequence). The CDR3 contains 11 residues. The CDR3 DNA reads TGCAGTGCTAGAGGGTCCAGGGAAGTCACCTTC. Protein product: CSARGSREVTF.

The chain is built from TRBV2 and TRBJ2-2; possibly TRBD2 for D (6 bases). Trimming left V 1 base short and J 5 bases short, with 11 bases between. CDR3 length equals 15 residues. Germline CDR1 and CDR2: SNHLY and FYNNEI. The CDR3 here is CASSEDGRDTGELFF. The CDR3 nucleotides read TGTGCCAGCAGTGAAGACGGGAGAGATACCGGGGAGCTGTTTTTT.

The chain has TRBV7-2 and TRBJ1-4; D is uncertain. Germline V gives CDR1 SGHTA, CDR2 FQGNSA. The CDR3 extends over 14 amino acids. Trimming pared 2 bases from V and 3 bases from J, leaving 7 bases between. CDR3 nucleotides: TGTGCCAGCAGCTTATTTGCGGCTAATGAAAAACTGTTTTTT. Its translation: CASSLFAANEKLFF.

Turning to this clone: An end of the junction differs from the germline gene, which may be a read error. V is TRBV9 and J is TRBJ1-2, with 7 bases lining up with TRBD1. The CDR3 is 15 residues long. CDR1 and CDR2 from the germline V gene are SGDLS and YYNGEE. CDR3 bases: TGTGCCAGCAGCGCCGGGACAGCAACTAACTATGGCTACCCCTTC. The encoded protein is CASSAGTATNYGYPF.

This clone showed up just once. The chain carries TRBV19 and TRBJ2-4; D may be TRBD1 (6 bases). The V and J ends lost 5 bases and 3 bases respectively, with 14 bases between them. The CDR3 runs 15 residues. Germline CDR1 LNHDA, CDR2 SQIVND (reference sequence). Here the CDR3 reads CASSPPRTDKNIQYF. The CDR3 DNA sequence: TGTGCCAGTAGTCCCCCCCGGACAGACAAAAACATTCAGTACTTC.

This clone was observed once. This rearrangement joins TRBV18 to TRBJ2-7; D is unclear. Germline V CDR1 and CDR2: KGHSH, LQKENI. The CDR3 is made up of 12 amino acids. Trimming left V 2 bases short and J 5 bases short, with 7 bases between. CDR3 sequence: CASSPGPHEQYF. The CDR3 nucleotides read TGTGCCAGCTCACCAGGGCCCCACGAGCAGTACTTC.

This chain joins TRBV6-5 and TRBJ2-5; 10 nucleotides agree with TRBD2. The J call could be wrong; TRBJ2-7 is a better fit for the DNA end. The length of the CDR3 is 15 residues. Per the germline V gene, CDR1 is MNHEY and CDR2 is SVGAGI. The CDR3 loop reads CASRSSGGSSYEQYF. The CDR3 nucleotides are TGTGCCAGCAGGTCTAGCGGGGGAAGCTCCTACGAGCAGTACTTC.

This clone has just a few counts. The DNA for the CDR3 is TGCGCCAGCAGCTTTGGTGGGGAGAGGAACACCATATATTTT. Protein sequence: CASSFGGERNTIYF. The chain has TRBV5-1 and TRBJ1-3; D is uncertain. The CDR3 runs 14 residues. V was shortened by 2 bases and J by 7 bases, with 13 bases between the two germline ends. Germline CDR1 and CDR2: SGHRS and YFSETQ.

The sample holds a few counts of this clone. The V and J genes are TRBV12-5 and TRBJ1-3, with D perhaps matching TRBD1 (6 bases). Trimming left V 4 bases short and J 2 bases short, with 9 bases between. CDR1 is LGHNT, CDR2 FRNRAP, per germline. The length of the CDR3 is 14 residues. CDR3 residues: CASGSRTAGNTIYF. The CDR3, as DNA: TGTGCTAGTGGTTCCCGGACAGCTGGAAACACCATATATTTT.

The rearrangement joins TRBV11-3 to TRBJ2-5; 7 bases are shared with TRBD2. Germline-derived CDR1 and CDR2 are SGHNT and YENEEA. The junction had 3 bases not matched to a gene; V was cut back by 1 base and J by 4 bases. The CDR3 runs 14 residues. This CDR3 reads CASSLVWGGETQYF. In DNA, the CDR3 is TGTGCCAGCAGCTTAGTATGGGGGGGAGAGACCCAGTACTTC.

The chain recombines TRBV4-1 with TRBJ2-7; D is possibly TRBD1 (6 bases). Deletions cut 0 bases from V and 2 bases from J, with 20 bases between. Germline V gene data show CDR1 as MGHRA and CDR2 as YSYEKL. CDR3 length: 18 amino acids. CDR3 sequence reads: CASSQEGPDRSGAYEQYF. Written as DNA, the CDR3 is TGCGCCAGCAGCCAAGAAGGACCGGACAGATCAGGCGCCTACGAGCAGTACTTC.

The J gene is TRBJ2-3, the V gene TRBV15; TRBD2 matches at 8 bases. Per germline, CDR1 LNHNV and CDR2 YYDKDF (reference sequence). The CDR3 consists of 16 residues. J was trimmed by 3 bases and V by 1 base; bases with no gene match: 6. CDR3 in DNA: TGTGCCACCAGCAGAGGGGTCAGCGGGGGTACAGATACGCAGTATTTT. Amino acid sequence: CATSRGVSGGTDTQYF.

CDR3 DNA sequence: TGTGCCAGCAGACCTGGGGGGGCGGGTCAGCCCCAGCATTTT. It encodes CASRPGGAGQPQHF. The gene calls are TRBV6-6 and TRBJ1-5, with D tentatively TRBD1 (6 bases). This CDR3 contains 14 residues. Trimming stripped 6 bases from V and 6 bases from J, with 15 bases between. Germline CDR1 and CDR2: MNHNY and SVGAGI (reference sequence).

This clone came up a few times. The rearrangement joins TRBV30 to TRBJ2-3; a possible D gene is TRBD2 (7 bases). Per the germline V gene, CDR1 is GTSNPN and CDR2 is SVGIG (reference sequence). This CDR3 spans 17 amino acids. V was trimmed by 5 bases and J by 3 bases, leaving 24 bases between them. CDR3 sequence: CAWGPRTRGGQTDTQYF. The DNA of the CDR3 is TGTGCCTGGGGTCCCCGTACTAGGGGGGGCCAGACAGATACGCAGTATTTT.

The sample holds a few counts of this clone. The chain carries TRBV5-8 and TRBJ1-4; no definite D call. The CDR3 is 15 amino acids. Germline CDR1 and CDR2: SGHTS and YDEGEE. Deletions cut 3 bases from V and 0 bases from J, with 9 bases between. For the CDR3, the DNA is TGTGCCAGCAGCTCGGCTCAGGCAACTAATGAAAAACTGTTTTTT. Its translation is CASSSAQATNEKLFF.

The chain couples TRBV30 to TRBJ1-5; D is ambiguous. Between the trimmed V and J ends, which lost 0 bases and 3 bases, there was a span of 6 bases. The CDR3 covers 13 residues. Germline values: CDR1 GTSNPN, CDR2 SVGIG (reference sequence). CDR3 in amino acids: CAWSVQNNQPQHF. The CDR3 region has the DNA TGTGCCTGGAGTGTACAGAACAATCAGCCCCAGCATTTT.

This clone was recorded only once. This chain connects TRBV5-1 to TRBJ2-2; the match to TRBD1 covers 7 bases. CDR3 length: 14 amino acids. CDR1 SGHRS and CDR2 YFSETQ come from the germline V gene. V was pared by 2 bases and J by 7 bases, with 5 bases of the junction left unmatched. DNA for the CDR3: TGCGCCAGCAGCTTAGACAGGGTCAGCGGGGAGCTGTTTTTT. It yields the protein CASSLDRVSGELFF.

The chain carries TRBV10-3 and TRBJ2-2, with D unresolved. Trimming pared 7 bases from V and 6 bases from J, leaving 9 bases between. CDR1 is ENHRY, CDR2 SYGVKD, per germline. This CDR3 is built from 12 residues. The CDR3 loop is CAITPGSGELFF. The CDR3 DNA is TGTGCCATCACCCCCGGGTCCGGGGAGCTGTTTTTT.

The J gene is TRBJ2-3, the V gene TRBV9; D perhaps matches TRBD2 (5 bases). Germline loops: CDR1 SGDLS, CDR2 YYNGEE. Trimming stripped 0 bases from V and 8 bases from J, with 16 bases between. The CDR3 sequence is 15 residues long. CDR3 sequence reads: CASSVASNHVGTQYF. The CDR3 DNA is TGTGCCAGCAGCGTAGCTAGCAACCATGTCGGTACGCAGTATTTT.

The genes are TRBV6-4 and TRBJ2-1, with 9 bases lining up with TRBD1. Unmatched junction bases numbered 9, after V lost 9 bases and J lost 6 bases. CDR3 length: 14 residues. Germline CDR1 MRHNA, CDR2 SNTAGT. CDR3 residues: CASGEGTGSNEQFF. The CDR3 DNA reads TGTGCCAGTGGGGAAGGGACAGGGTCCAATGAGCAGTTCTTC.

With regard to this clone: Other DNA sequences in this sample translate to the same CDR3. The J gene is TRBJ1-2, the V gene TRBV18; 9 nucleotides line up with TRBD1. The CDR3 has 12 residues. The germline V gene encodes CDR1 KGHSH and CDR2 LQKENI. With V trimmed by 3 bases and J by 7 bases, 0 bases remained unmatched. The CDR3 coding sequence is TGTGCCAGCTCACCGGACAGGGGTGGCTACACCTTC. It translates to CASSPDRGGYTF.

In its sample, this clone was seen a few times. The genes are TRBV29-1 and TRBJ1-1; D is possibly TRBD1 (5 bases). Per the germline V gene, CDR1 is SQVTM and CDR2 is ANQGSEA. The CDR3 covers 14 residues. V lost 6 bases and J 4 bases, leaving 18 bases between the germline ends. Here the CDR3 DNA reads TGCAGCGTCCACCAGACTGGGAGGGGCACTGAAGCTTTCTTT. It yields the protein CSVHQTGRGTEAFF.

CDR3 DNA: TGTGCCAGCAGCGGATCTAACTACGAGCAGTACTTC. Its protein product is CASSGSNYEQYF. The chain couples TRBV9 to TRBJ2-7; D gene uncertain. The CDR3 consists of 12 residues. The V gene lost 3 bases and the J gene lost 3 bases, with 7 bases spanning the gap. Germline CDR1 and CDR2: SGDLS and YYNGEE.

The J gene is TRBJ2-1, the V gene TRBV4-1; 8 bases match TRBD1. From germline, CDR1 is MGHRA and CDR2 YSYEKL. V was clipped by 3 bases and J by 2 bases; unmatched bases: 9. The CDR3 loop spans 17 amino acids. The DNA for the CDR3 is TGCGCCAGCAGCCAGGCTTTACAGGGGGTCCCCTACAATGAGCAGTTCTTC. It yields the protein CASSQALQGVPYNEQFF.

The chain couples TRBV10-3 to TRBJ2-7; 7 nucleotides line up with TRBD1. Germline trimming cut 10 bases from V and 4 bases from J; bases unmatched to any gene: 7. CDR3 length equals 12 residues. CDR1 is ENHRY and CDR2 is SYGVKD in the germline V gene. Here the CDR3 reads CATGTAAYEQYV. CDR3 sequence (DNA): TGTGCCACCGGGACAGCCGCTTACGAGCAGTACGTC.

The rearrangement links TRBV5-1 to TRBJ2-1, with D maybe TRBD2 (5 bases). Trimming shortened V by 2 bases and J by 8 bases, and 14 bases separated the two germline ends. The CDR3 consists of 14 residues. Per germline, CDR1 SGHRS and CDR2 YFSETQ. CDR3 in amino acids: CASSFGGPSDEQFF. CDR3 coding DNA: TGCGCCAGCAGCTTTGGCGGGCCTTCAGATGAGCAGTTCTTC.

The chain has TRBV10-2 and TRBJ2-7, with D possibly TRBD2 on 6 matching bases. V was pared by 6 bases and J by 4 bases, with 10 bases between. The CDR3 has 12 amino acids. Germline V gene data show CDR1 as WSHSY and CDR2 as SAAADI. The CDR3 sequence: CASSAGIYEQYF. Written as DNA, the CDR3 is TGCGCCAGCAGCGCGGGGATATACGAGCAGTACTTC.

The genes are TRBV18 and TRBJ2-1; a possible D gene is TRBD2 (5 bases). Germline loops: CDR1 KGHSH, CDR2 LQKENI. This CDR3 spans 15 amino acids. V was clipped by 0 bases and J by 10 bases, with 16 bases between them. CDR3 region: CASSPPIGVKGEQFF. The CDR3 nucleotides are TGTGCCAGCTCACCACCGATCGGGGTGAAGGGCGAGCAGTTCTTC. The entire variable domain, with the rest obtained from reference TRBV18 and TRBJ2-1, is as follows: NAGVMQNPRHLVRRRGQEARLRCSPMKGHSHVYWYRQLPEEGLKFMVYLQKENIIDESGMPKERFSAEFPKEGPSILRIQQVVRGDSAAYFCASSPPIGVKGEQFFGPGTRLTVL.

The V call is TRBV5-1, the J call TRBJ1-4; D ambiguous. Germline V gene sequence: CDR1 SGHRS, CDR2 YFSETQ. Trimming removed 4 bases from V and 7 bases from J, with 8 bases in between. The CDR3 consists of 12 residues. CDR3 coding DNA: TGCGCCAGCAGCCCTCCGGGTGAAAAACTGTTTTTT. It codes for CASSPPGEKLFF.